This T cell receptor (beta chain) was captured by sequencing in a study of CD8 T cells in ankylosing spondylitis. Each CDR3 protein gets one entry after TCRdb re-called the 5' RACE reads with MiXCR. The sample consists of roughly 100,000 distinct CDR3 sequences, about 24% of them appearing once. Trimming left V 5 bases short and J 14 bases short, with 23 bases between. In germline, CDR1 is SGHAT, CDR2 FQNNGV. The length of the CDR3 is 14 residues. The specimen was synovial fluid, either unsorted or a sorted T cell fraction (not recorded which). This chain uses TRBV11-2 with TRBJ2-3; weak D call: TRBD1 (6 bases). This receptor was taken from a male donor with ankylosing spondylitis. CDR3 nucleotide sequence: TGTGCCAGCAGCGCTTCCGGGACACCGCTAGAAGGGTATTTT. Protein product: CASSASGTPLEGYF.